What follows describes a single TCR beta chain. Which antigen it targets is not known. No base quality information exists; no much larger clone differs at one position. This entry is derived from a study of blood T cell repertoires in COVID-19 (dated by TCRdb to about 2020). Broadly, across the study: Collaborator samples came from the United States, Italy and Spain and covered acute and convalescent phases of COVID-19. A de-identified subject ID, COVID-19 status, age in years and sex were almost always included in the sample metadata. The repertoires were released in a freely available public database meant as a resource for research on the immune response to SARS-CoV-2. Samples were obtained from the ongoing ImmuneRACE study (first 160 participants) and from about 1,300 subjects provided by 6 global collaborators. The prospective study material was composed of cDNA or gDNA derived from T cells, B-cell-depleted T cells, or PBMCs. Where available, HLA class I and class II types were taken from metadata supplied by the sample provider and were not determined by assay-based typing. Subjects who had been exposed to COVID-19, were actively infected with it, or had recovered from it provided the deeply sampled blood TCRbeta repertoires that made up the dataset.

TCRbeta CDR3 regions were amplified from genomic DNA using the immunoSEQ Assay, a bias-controlled multiplex PCR. In the paper's pipeline: Within the assay, amplification of reference gene primers was used to estimate how many nucleated cells each sample contained. To quantify the absolute abundance of each unique TCRbeta CDR3 rearrangement, sequence reads were collapsed and filtered. Productive Simpson clonality was computed per sample as the square root of Simpson's diversity index over productive rearrangements. TCRdb took this table from immuneACCESS and kept in-frame rearrangements with V and J called. Such tables lack part of the clones; where checked against another copy, unresolved V genes explain under half of the gap, and the rest is unexplained. V and J calls and clone size are those listed in that table; D and trimming were worked out from the DNA. The sample data list under 250,000 clones, and 82% of these were observed just once. The ten largest make up over 3.5% of the sample.

Collaborating institutions collected whole blood in K2EDTA tubes following their own protocols. For TCRbeta analysis, collaborator samples were shipped as frozen whole blood, as isolated PBMCs, or as DNA extracted from either sample type. Overall study outcomes, separate from this receptor: How much clinical and demographic metadata was included differed by source and by participant, and the metadata was provided uncurated.

The CDR3 has 17 amino acids, counting the end cysteine and phenylalanine. The entry retains the CDR3 DNA only, 51 bases that are in frame from base 1. Sequences LGHDT (CDR1) and YNNKEL (CDR2) are obtained from the germline V gene (reference sequence). Trimming accounts for 4 bases at V and 0 bases at J, while the number of junction bases matched to no gene is 8. Source material: peripheral blood. This receptor was obtained from a woman in her sixties or seventies with acute or convalescent COVID-19. The rearrangement joined TRBV3-1 (or the pseudogene TRBV3-2) to TRBJ1-4, and TRBD1 aligns with 7 junction nucleotides. CDR3 sequence: CASSPTTGSATNEKLFF. Here is the DNA: TGTGCCAGCAGCCCTACGACAGGGAGCGCAACTAATGAAAAACTGTTTTTT.